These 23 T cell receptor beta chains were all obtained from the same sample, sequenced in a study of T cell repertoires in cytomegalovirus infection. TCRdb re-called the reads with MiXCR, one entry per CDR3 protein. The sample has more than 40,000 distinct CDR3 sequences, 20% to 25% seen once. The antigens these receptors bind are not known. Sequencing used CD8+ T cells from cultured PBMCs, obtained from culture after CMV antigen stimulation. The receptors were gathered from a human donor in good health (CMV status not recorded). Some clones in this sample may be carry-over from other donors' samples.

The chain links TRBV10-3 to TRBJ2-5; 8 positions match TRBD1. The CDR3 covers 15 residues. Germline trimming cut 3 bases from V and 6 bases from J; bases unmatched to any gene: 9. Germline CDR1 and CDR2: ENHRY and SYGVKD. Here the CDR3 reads CAISDRSGGLKTQYF. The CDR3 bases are TGTGCCATCAGTGATAGATCAGGGGGCCTCAAGACCCAGTACTTC.

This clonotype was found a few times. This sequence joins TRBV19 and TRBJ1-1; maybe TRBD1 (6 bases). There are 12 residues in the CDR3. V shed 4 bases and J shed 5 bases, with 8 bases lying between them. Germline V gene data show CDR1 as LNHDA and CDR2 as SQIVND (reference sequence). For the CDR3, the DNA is TGTGCCAGTAGTAACAGGGTGACTGAAGCTTTCTTT. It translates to CASSNRVTEAFF.

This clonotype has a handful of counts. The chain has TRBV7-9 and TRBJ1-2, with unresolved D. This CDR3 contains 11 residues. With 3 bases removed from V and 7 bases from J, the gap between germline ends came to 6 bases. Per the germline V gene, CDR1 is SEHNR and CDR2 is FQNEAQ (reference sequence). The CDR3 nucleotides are TGTGCCAGCAGCTTGCAGGCTGGCTACACCTTC. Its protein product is CASSLQAGYTF.

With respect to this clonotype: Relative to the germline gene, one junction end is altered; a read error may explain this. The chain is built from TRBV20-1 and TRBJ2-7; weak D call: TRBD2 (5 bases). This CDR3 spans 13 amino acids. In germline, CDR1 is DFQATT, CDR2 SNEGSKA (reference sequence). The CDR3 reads CSTRGRESYEQYF. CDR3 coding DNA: TGCAGTACTAGAGGCCGCGAATCCTACGAGCAGTACTTC.

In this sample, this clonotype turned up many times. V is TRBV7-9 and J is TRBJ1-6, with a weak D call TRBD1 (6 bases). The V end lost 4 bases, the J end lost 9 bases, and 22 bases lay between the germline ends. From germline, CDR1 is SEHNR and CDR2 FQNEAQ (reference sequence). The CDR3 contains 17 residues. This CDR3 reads CASSSHDLRGAASPLHF. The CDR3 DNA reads TGTGCCAGCAGCTCTCACGACCTCCGGGGGGCTGCTTCACCCCTCCACTTT.

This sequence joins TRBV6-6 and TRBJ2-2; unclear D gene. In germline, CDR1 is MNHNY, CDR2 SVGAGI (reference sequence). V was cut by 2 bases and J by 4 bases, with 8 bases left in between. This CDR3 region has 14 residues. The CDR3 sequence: CASSYTPSTGELFF. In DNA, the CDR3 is TGTGCCAGCAGTTACACCCCCAGCACCGGGGAGCTGTTTTTT.

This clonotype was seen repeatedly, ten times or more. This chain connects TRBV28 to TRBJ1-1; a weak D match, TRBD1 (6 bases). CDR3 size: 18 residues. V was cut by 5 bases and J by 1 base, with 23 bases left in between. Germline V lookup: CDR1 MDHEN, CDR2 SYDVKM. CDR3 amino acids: CASSDTGRKTIENTEAFF. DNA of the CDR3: TGTGCCAGCAGTGATACAGGGAGGAAGACGATTGAGAACACTGAAGCTTTCTTT.

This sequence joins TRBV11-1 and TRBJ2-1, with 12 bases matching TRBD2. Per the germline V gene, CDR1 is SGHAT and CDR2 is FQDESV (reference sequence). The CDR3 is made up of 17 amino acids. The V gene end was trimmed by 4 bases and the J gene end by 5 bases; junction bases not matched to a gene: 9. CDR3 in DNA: TGTGCCAGCAGCTCCCGGACTAGCGGGATGGGTAACAATGAGCAGTTCTTC. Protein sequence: CASSSRTSGMGNNEQFF.

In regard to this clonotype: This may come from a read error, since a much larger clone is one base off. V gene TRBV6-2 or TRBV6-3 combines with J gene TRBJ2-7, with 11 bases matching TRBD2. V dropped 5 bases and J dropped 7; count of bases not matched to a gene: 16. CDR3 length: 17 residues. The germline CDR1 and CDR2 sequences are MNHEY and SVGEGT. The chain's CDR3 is CASSLTRLAGKGNEQYF. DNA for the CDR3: TGTGCCAGCAGTCTAACCCGACTAGCGGGAAAGGGTAATGAGCAGTACTTC.

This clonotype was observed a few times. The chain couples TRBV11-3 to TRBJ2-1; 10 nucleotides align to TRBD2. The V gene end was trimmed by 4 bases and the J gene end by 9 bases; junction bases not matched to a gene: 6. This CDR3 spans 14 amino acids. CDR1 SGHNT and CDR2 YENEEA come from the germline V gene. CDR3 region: CASSYSGGAGEQFF. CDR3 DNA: TGTGCCAGCAGCTACAGCGGGGGGGCAGGTGAGCAGTTCTTC.

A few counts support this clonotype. Here the CDR3 reads CAWTRGSREGYTF. CDR3 nucleotides: TGTGCCTGGACTCGGGGCTCACGGGAGGGCTACACCTTC. J is TRBJ1-2 and V is TRBV30; tentative D call: TRBD1 (5 bases). Looked up from germline, CDR1 is GTSNPN and CDR2 is SVGIG (reference sequence). The CDR3 runs 13 residues. Trimming took off 4 bases at V and 8 bases at J, with 17 bases between the two ends.

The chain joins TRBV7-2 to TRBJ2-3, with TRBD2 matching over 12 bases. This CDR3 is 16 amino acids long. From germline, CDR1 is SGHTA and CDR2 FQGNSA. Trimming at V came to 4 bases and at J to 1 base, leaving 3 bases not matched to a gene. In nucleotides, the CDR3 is TGTGCCAGCAGCTCCGGACTAGCGGGACGCACAGATACGCAGTATTTT. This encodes CASSSGLAGRTDTQYF.

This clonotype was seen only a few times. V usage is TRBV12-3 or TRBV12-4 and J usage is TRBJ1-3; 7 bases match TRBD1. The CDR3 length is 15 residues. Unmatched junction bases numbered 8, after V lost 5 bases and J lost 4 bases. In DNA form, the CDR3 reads TGTGCCAGCAGTACACCGACAGGGAGGGGAAACACCATATATTTT. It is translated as CASSTPTGRGNTIYF.

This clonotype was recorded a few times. The CDR3 DNA reads as TGTGCCAGCAGCTTAGATGGGGAAGGGGATGAGCAGTTCTTC. This translates into CASSLDGEGDEQFF. V usage is TRBV11-3 and J usage is TRBJ2-1; D might be TRBD1 (5 bases). The V end was cut by 0 bases, the J end by 8 bases, with 11 bases between. The length of the CDR3 is 14 residues. Germline-derived CDR1 and CDR2 are SGHNT and YENEEA. Supplemented by reference TRBV11-3 and TRBJ2-1, the full variable domain reads EAGVVQSPRYKIIEKKQPVAFWCNPISGHNTLYWYLQNLGQGPELLIRYENEEAVDDSQLPKDRFSAERLKGVDSTLKIQPAELGDSAVYLCASSLDGEGDEQFFGPGTRLTVL.

CDR3 DNA: TGCGCCAGCAGGGAAGGACAGGTAAACAATGAGCAGTTCTTC. It codes for CASREGQVNNEQFF. The chain links TRBV5-1 to TRBJ2-1, with TRBD1 matching over 7 bases. The CDR3 runs 14 residues. CDR1 and CDR2 from the germline V gene are SGHRS and YFSETQ. The ends lost 5 bases at V and 5 bases at J; junction bases unmatched: 7.

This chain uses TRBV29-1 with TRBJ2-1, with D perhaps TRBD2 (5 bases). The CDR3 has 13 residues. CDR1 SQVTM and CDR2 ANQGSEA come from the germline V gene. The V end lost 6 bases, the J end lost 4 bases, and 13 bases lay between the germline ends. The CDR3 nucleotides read TGCAGCGTAGAGGGTCTAGAGTACAATGAGCAGTTCTTC. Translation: CSVEGLEYNEQFF.

CDR3 region: CASSPGQGPHEQYF. CDR3 bases: TGTGCCAGCTCACCCGGCCAGGGGCCCCACGAGCAGTACTTC. The rearrangement joins TRBV18 to TRBJ2-7, with a tentative D call TRBD1 (6 bases). This CDR3 is 14 amino acids long. Germline CDR1 reads KGHSH; CDR2 reads LQKENI. V lost 3 bases and J 5 bases, leaving 14 bases between the germline ends.

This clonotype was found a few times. The CDR3 region has the DNA TGTGCCAGCAGCTTGGACGGTGACTACCGGTATGGCTACACCTTC. Translating it yields CASSLDGDYRYGYTF. The chain carries TRBV7-2 and TRBJ1-2; D unresolved. The CDR3 loop spans 15 amino acids. The V gene's germline CDR1 is SGHTA and CDR2 FQGNSA. The germline V and J ends were trimmed by 3 bases and 5 bases, with 16 bases remaining between them.

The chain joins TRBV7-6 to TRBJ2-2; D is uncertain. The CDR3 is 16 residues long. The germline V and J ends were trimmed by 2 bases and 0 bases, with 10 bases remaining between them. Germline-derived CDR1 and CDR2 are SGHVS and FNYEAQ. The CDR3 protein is CASSLSELANTGELFF. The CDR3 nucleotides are TGTGCCAGCAGCTTATCTGAGCTCGCGAACACCGGGGAGCTGTTTTTT.

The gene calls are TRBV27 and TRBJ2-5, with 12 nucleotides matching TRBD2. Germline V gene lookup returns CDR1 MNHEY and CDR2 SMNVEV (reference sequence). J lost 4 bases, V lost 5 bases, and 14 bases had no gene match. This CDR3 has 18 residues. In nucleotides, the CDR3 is TGTGCCAGCAGTCCACCTCGACTAGCGGGAGAGGCCCGAGAGACCCAGTACTTC. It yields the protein CASSPPRLAGEARETQYF.

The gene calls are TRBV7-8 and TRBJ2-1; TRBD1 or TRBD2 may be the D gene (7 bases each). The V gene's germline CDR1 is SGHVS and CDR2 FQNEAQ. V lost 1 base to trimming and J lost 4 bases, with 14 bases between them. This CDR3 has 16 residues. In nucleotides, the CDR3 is TGTGCCAGCAGCTTAGGCAGGGGGGGGGGATACAATGAGCAGTTCTTC. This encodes CASSLGRGGGYNEQFF.

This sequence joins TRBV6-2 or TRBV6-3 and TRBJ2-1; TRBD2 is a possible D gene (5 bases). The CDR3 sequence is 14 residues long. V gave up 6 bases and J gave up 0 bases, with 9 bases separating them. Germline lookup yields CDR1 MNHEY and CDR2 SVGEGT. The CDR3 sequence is CASSGLASYNEQFF. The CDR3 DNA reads TGTGCCAGCAGCGGACTGGCCTCCTACAATGAGCAGTTCTTC.

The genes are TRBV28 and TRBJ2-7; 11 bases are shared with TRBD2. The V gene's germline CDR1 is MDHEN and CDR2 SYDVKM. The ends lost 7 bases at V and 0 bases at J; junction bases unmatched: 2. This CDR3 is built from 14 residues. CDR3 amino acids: CASKLAGVSYEQYF. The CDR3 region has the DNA TGTGCCAGCAAACTAGCGGGAGTCTCCTACGAGCAGTACTTC.